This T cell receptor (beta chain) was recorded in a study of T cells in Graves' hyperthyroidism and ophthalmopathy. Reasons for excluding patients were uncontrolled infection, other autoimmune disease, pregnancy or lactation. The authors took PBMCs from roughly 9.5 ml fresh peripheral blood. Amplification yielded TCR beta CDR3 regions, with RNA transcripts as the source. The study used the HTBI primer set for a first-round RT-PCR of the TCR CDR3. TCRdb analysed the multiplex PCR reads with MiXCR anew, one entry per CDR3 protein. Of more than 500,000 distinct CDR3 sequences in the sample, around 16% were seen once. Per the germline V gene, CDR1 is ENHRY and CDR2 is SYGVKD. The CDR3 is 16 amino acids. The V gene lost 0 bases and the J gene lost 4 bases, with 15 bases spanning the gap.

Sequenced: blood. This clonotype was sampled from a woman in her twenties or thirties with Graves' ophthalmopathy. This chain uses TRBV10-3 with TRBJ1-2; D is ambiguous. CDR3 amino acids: CAISESRATRSYGYTF. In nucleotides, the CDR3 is TGTGCCATCAGTGAGTCCCGGGCCACGAGGAGCTATGGCTACACCTTC.